The 15 T cell receptor beta chains below all came from one sample that was sequenced in a study of CD8+ T cells in alopecia areata. Once RNA had been extracted, it was reverse transcribed into cDNA to act as the sequencing template. Profiled with immunoSEQ multiplex PCR; TCRdb holds only in-frame clones, not every one. The sample includes 200,000 to 250,000 clones, about three fifths seen only once; the top ten take 1.6%. The treatment here: oral pan-JAK inhibitor, 5-10 mg twice daily. Sequences were derived from CD4+ T cells sorted from blood, sampled at week 4, from a patient treated with tofacitinib. These receptors were obtained from a human donor with alopecia areata.

This clone was seen a few times. This rearrangement joins TRBV5-1 to TRBJ1-2; 9 bases fit TRBD1. Germline V lookup: CDR1 SGHRS, CDR2 YFSETQ. The CDR3 is made up of 15 amino acids. J gave up 2 bases and V 2 bases, and 4 bases lay outside the gene matches. The CDR3 DNA is TGCGCCAGCAGCTTTACCGGGACAGGGAACTATGGCTACACCTTC. It codes for CASSFTGTGNYGYTF.

This clone was counted a few times. The chain couples TRBV30 to TRBJ1-4, with 10 bases that match TRBD1. Germline V CDR1 and CDR2: GTSNPN, SVGIG (reference sequence). V dropped 3 bases and J dropped 8; count of bases not matched to a gene: 3. The CDR3 extends over 13 amino acids. The DNA of the CDR3 is TGTGCCTGGAGCCGGGACAGGGGAGAAAAACTGTTTTTT. Residues: CAWSRDRGEKLFF.

The chain uses TRBV27 and TRBJ1-5; perhaps TRBD1 as D (6 bases). The CDR3 sequence is 16 residues long. The ends were cut back, 6 bases at V and 2 bases at J, with 17 bases in the middle. Germline V gene lookup returns CDR1 MNHEY and CDR2 SMNVEV (reference sequence). CDR3 region: CASRRDSRGGNQPQHF. The CDR3 bases are TGTGCCAGCAGGAGGGATTCGAGGGGGGGCAATCAGCCCCAGCATTTT.

The chain joins TRBV7-2 to TRBJ2-2; D not resolved. The CDR3 extends over 15 amino acids. Per the germline V gene, CDR1 is SGHTA and CDR2 is FQGNSA. Trimming shortened V by 1 base and J by 0 bases, and 6 bases separated the two germline ends. CDR3 residues: CASSLDGSNTGELFF. The CDR3, as DNA: TGTGCCAGCAGCTTAGACGGCTCGAACACCGGGGAGCTGTTTTTT.

This clone was found many times. The chain has TRBV29-1 and TRBJ2-7, with D unresolved. The V and J ends lost 6 bases and 1 base respectively, with 25 bases between them. This CDR3 is built from 17 residues. Germline-derived CDR1 and CDR2 are SQVTM and ANQGSEA. The CDR3 region has the DNA TGCAGCGTAGTACCATACAACACCGAGGATAGTTCCTACGAGCAGTACTTC. Translating gives CSVVPYNTEDSSYEQYF.

The V call is TRBV7-8, the J call TRBJ1-2; D remains unclear. The germline V gene encodes CDR1 SGHVS and CDR2 FQNEAQ. V gave up 5 bases and J gave up 7 bases, with 11 bases separating them. The CDR3 sequence is 12 residues long. The CDR3 loop reads CASSLTVFGYTF. The DNA of the CDR3 is TGTGCCAGCAGCCTCACCGTATTTGGCTACACCTTC. The variable domain in full, completed from reference TRBV7-8 and TRBJ1-2, reads GAGVSQSPRYKVAKRGQDVALRCDPISGHVSLFWYQQALGQGPEFLTYFQNEAQLDKSGLPSDRFFAERPEGSVSTLKIQRTQQEDSAVYLCASSLTVFGYTFGSGTRLTVV.

The chain links TRBV15 to TRBJ2-3, with a tentative D call TRBD2 (7 bases). The CDR3 is made up of 15 amino acids. V lost 0 bases and J 1 base, leaving 8 bases between the germline ends. CDR1 is LNHNV, CDR2 YYDKDF, per germline (reference sequence). The CDR3 reads CATSREGGRTDTQYF. The CDR3, as DNA: TGTGCCACCAGCAGAGAGGGGGGGCGCACAGATACGCAGTATTTT.

This clone was recorded once. This chain uses TRBV30 with TRBJ1-5, with D possibly TRBD1 on 5 matching bases. The germline V and J ends were trimmed by 6 bases and 0 bases, with 15 bases remaining between them. The CDR3 is 15 residues long. Per germline, CDR1 GTSNPN and CDR2 SVGIG (reference sequence). The CDR3 spells CACSGHLDSNQPQHF. The CDR3 region has the DNA TGTGCCTGCTCCGGACACCTAGATAGCAATCAGCCCCAGCATTTT.

The J gene is TRBJ1-2, the V gene TRBV4-3; 7 bases match TRBD1. This CDR3 has 14 amino acids. Germline CDR1 reads LGHNA; CDR2 reads YSLEER. The V segment lost 0 bases and the J segment 8 bases; nucleotides outside the gene matches: 6. The CDR3 loop is CASSQDPRGRGYTF. Written as DNA, the CDR3 is TGCGCCAGCAGCCAAGATCCCAGGGGGAGAGGCTACACCTTC.

CDR3: CASRIGYEQYNEQFF. The CDR3 DNA is TGTGCCAGCCGGATTGGGTACGAGCAATACAATGAGCAGTTCTTC. The chain uses TRBV2 and TRBJ2-1; D is unclear. This CDR3 spans 15 amino acids. Germline values: CDR1 SNHLY, CDR2 FYNNEI. The V gene lost 8 bases and the J gene lost 4 bases, with 18 bases spanning the gap.

The chain joins TRBV30 to TRBJ1-1, with D perhaps matching TRBD1 (6 bases). Germline-derived CDR1 and CDR2 are GTSNPN and SVGIG (reference sequence). The length of the CDR3 is 16 residues. V lost 3 bases and J 1 base, leaving 18 bases between the germline ends. CDR3 DNA: TGTGCCTGGAGGGGGGGGCTTGAGAGGCCGAACACTGAAGCTTTCTTT. Its protein is CAWRGGLERPNTEAFF.

This clone has only one observation. The rearrangement uses TRBV7-2 and TRBJ1-1; D is ambiguous. V lost 8 bases and J lost 4, with 14 bases in between. Germline CDR1 reads SGHTA; CDR2 reads FQGNSA. The CDR3 has 13 residues. The CDR3 region has the DNA TGTGCCAGCGCCACAGCTATGAGCACTGAAGCTTTCTTT. It translates to CASATAMSTEAFF.

This CDR3 is CASSPGSGVNNEQFF. The CDR3, as DNA: TGCGCCAGCAGCCCCGGGAGCGGGGTAAACAATGAGCAGTTCTTC. The chain couples TRBV5-1 to TRBJ2-1, with 7 nucleotides matching TRBD2. Germline V gives CDR1 SGHRS, CDR2 YFSETQ. J lost 5 bases, V lost 4 bases, and 9 bases had no gene match. The CDR3 totals 15 residues.

The V gene is TRBV11-2, the J gene TRBJ2-4; TRBD1 is a possible D gene (6 bases). V lost 5 bases to trimming and J lost 2 bases, with 7 bases between them. The CDR3 extends over 13 amino acids. Looked up from germline, CDR1 is SGHAT and CDR2 is FQNNGV. CDR3 residues: CASSRDTKNIQYF. CDR3 nucleotide sequence: TGTGCCAGCAGCCGGGACACCAAAAACATTCAGTACTTC.

This clone occurred a few times. Other DNA sequences in this specimen translate into the identical CDR3. V gene TRBV7-2 combines with J gene TRBJ2-5; no clear D. The CDR3 has 13 residues. V lost 3 bases and J 0 bases, leaving 5 bases between the germline ends. CDR1 is SGHTA and CDR2 is FQGNSA in the germline V gene. This CDR3 is CASSLGNQETQYF. The CDR3 DNA sequence: TGTGCCAGCAGCTTGGGGAACCAAGAGACCCAGTACTTC.